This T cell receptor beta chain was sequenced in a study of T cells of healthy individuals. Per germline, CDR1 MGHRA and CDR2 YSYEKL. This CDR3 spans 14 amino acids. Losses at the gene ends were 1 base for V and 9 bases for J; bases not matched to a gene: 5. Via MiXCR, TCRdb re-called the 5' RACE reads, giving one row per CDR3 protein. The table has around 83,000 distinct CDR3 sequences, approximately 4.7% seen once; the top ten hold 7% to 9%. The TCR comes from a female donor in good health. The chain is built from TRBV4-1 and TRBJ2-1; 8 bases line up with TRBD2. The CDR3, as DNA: TGCGCCAGCAGCCAAGCGGGAGGGAGTGGTGAGCAGTTCTTC. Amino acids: CASSQAGGSGEQFF.